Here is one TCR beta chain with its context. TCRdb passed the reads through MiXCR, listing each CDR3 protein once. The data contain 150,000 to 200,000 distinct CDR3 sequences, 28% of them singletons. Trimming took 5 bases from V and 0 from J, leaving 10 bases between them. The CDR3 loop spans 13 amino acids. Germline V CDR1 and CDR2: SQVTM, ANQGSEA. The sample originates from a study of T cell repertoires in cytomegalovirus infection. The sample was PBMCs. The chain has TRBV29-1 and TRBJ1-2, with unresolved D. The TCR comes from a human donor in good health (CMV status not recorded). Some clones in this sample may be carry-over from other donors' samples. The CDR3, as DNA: TGCAGCGTTCAGGCTCGATCTAACTATGGCTACACCTTC. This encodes CSVQARSNYGYTF.